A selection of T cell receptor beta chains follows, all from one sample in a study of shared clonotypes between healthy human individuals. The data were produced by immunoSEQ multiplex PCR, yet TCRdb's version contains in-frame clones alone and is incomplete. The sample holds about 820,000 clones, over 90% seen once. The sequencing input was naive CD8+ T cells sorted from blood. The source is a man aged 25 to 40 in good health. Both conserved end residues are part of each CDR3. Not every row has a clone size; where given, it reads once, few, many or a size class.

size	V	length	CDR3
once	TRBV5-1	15	CASSPERDRVHEQYF
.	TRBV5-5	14	CASSFRGDGNTIYF
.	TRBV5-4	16	CASSEGWGVGNTEAFF
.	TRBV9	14	CASSVAGDRYEQYF
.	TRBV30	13	CAWSLGGYYEQYF
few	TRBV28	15	CASSLGLQNSYEQYF
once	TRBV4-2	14	CASSPDGTYTEAFF
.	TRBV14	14	CASSPWDNFEKLFF
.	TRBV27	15	CASSSRGLSNQPQHF
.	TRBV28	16	CASSLSGPMTHQPQHF
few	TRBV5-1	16	CASSDSIRDRAYEQYF
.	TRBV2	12	CASLGAGYEQYF
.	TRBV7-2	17	CASSRGVGASSYNEQFF
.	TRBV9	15	CASSPLRGTSYEQYF
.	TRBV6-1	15	CASSASFGGGYGYTF
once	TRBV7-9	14	CASSSGQGLATQYF
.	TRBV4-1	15	CASSLREGSNQPQHF
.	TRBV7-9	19	CASSPQPGTSGSSTGELFF
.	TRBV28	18	CASSLLPGLAGGSNEQFF
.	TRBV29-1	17	CSVVGVGGRGGYNEQFF
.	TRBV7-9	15	CASSRPLDRSTEAFF
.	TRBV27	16	CASSISGTSLSGELFF
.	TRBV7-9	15	CASSPSGRYTDTQYF
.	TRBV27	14	CASSSVGPQETQYF
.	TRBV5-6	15	CASSSGTGLTGELFF
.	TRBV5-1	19	CASRYAGTSGIVTNNEQFF
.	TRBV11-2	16	CASSLKPGTGAYEQYF
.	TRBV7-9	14	CASSLVVLPETQYF
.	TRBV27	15	CASRDGMGNTGELFF
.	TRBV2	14	CASSEANSGRAQHF